This T cell receptor (beta chain) derives from a study of blood T cell repertoires in COVID-19. The protocol was immunoSEQ multiplex PCR, while the TCRdb copy is restricted to in-frame clones and leaves out a portion. The repertoire holds around 300,000 clones, with approximately 88% as singletons. Germline-derived CDR1 and CDR2 are MDHEN and SYDVKM. The V end was cut by 8 bases, the J end by 8 bases, with 19 bases between. There are 15 residues in the CDR3. Sequencing input: PBMCs or T cells enriched from blood (not recorded which). The chain is built from TRBV28 and TRBJ1-6; TRBD1 is a possible D gene (6 bases). The sequence derives from a woman in her 30s who had recovered from COVID-19. In DNA form, the CDR3 reads TGTGCCAGCGGGACCAGGGGTCCCCTGGATTCACCCCTCCACTTT. Translating gives CASGTRGPLDSPLHF.